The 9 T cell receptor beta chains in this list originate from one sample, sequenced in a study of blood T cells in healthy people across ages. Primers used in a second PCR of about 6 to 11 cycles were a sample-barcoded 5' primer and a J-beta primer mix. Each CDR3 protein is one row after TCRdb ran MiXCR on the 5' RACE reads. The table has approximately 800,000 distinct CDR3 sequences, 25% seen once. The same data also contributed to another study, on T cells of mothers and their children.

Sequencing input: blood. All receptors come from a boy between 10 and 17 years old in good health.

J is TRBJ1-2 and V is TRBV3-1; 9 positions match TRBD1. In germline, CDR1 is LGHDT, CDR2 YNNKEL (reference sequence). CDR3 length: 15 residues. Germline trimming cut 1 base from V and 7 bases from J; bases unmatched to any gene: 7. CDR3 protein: CASSQAPGQGFGYTF. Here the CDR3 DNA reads TGTGCCAGCAGCCAAGCCCCGGGACAGGGATTTGGCTACACCTTC.

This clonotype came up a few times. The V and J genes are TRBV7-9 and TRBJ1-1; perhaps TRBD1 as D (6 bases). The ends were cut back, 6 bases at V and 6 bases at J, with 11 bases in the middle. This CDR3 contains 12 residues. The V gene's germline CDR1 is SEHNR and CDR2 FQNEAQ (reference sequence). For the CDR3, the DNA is TGTGCCAGCAGTTCAGGGGTTTCTGAAGCTTTCTTT. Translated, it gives CASSSGVSEAFF.

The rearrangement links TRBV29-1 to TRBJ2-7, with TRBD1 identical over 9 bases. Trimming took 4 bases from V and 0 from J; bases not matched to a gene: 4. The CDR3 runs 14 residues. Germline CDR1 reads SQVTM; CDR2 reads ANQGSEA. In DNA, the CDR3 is TGCAGCGTTGCTGGGACAGGGAACTCCTACGAGCAGTACTTC. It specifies CSVAGTGNSYEQYF.

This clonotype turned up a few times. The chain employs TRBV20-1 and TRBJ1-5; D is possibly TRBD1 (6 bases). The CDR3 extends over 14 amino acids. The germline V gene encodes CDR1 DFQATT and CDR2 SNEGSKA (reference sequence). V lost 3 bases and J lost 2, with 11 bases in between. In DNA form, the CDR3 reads TGCAGTGCTAGTCCGGCAGGGGGCAATCAGCCCCAGCATTTT. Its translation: CSASPAGGNQPQHF.

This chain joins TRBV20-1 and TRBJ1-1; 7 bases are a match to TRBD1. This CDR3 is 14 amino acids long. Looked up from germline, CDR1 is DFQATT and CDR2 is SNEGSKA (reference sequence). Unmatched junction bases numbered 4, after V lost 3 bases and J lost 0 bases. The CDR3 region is CSASSQGMNTEAFF. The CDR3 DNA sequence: TGCAGTGCTAGTTCACAGGGGATGAACACTGAAGCTTTCTTT.

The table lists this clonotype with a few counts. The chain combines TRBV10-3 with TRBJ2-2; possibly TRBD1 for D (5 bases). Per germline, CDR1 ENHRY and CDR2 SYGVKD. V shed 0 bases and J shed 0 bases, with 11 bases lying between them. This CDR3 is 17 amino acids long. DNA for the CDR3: TGTGCCATCAGTGAGTCGCAGGACACCGCGAACACCGGGGAGCTGTTTTTT. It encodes CAISESQDTANTGELFF.

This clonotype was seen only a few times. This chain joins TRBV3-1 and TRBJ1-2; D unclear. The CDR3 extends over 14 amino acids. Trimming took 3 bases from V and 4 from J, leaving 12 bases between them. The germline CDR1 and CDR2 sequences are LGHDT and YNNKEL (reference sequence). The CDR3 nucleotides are TGTGCCAGCAGCCACTCGAGATCGGGCTATGGCTACACCTTC. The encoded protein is CASSHSRSGYGYTF.

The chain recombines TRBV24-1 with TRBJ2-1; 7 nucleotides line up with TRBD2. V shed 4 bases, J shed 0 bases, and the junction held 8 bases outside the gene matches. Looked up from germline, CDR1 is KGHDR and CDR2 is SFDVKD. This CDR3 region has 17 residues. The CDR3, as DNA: TGTGCCACCAGTGACTCCTCAGCGGGAAGCTCCTACAATGAGCAGTTCTTC. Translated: CATSDSSAGSSYNEQFF.

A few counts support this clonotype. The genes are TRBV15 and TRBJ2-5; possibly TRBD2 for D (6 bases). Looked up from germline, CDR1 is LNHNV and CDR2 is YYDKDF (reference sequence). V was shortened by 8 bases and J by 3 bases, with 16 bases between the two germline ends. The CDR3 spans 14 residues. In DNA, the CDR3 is TGTGCCACCTTGGGTTCGGGGGAGGAAGAGACCCAGTACTTC. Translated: CATLGSGEEETQYF.